This T cell receptor (beta chain) was recorded in a study of response to subunit inactivated influenza vaccine. Study conclusions and caveats: Each seasonal influenza vaccination, the authors suggested, recruits few new T cells.

CDR3 size: 13 residues. J gave up 5 bases and V 6 bases, and 4 bases lay outside the gene matches. The germline CDR1 and CDR2 sequences are ENHRY and SYGVKD. TCRdb reanalysed the RT-PCR reads using MiXCR and keeps one entry per CDR3 protein. The data contain about 530,000 distinct CDR3 sequences, 10% to 15% of them seen just once; the ten biggest clones take up 13%. A remark on this clonotype: The antigen is unknown.

V usage is TRBV10-3 and J usage is TRBJ1-1, with 9 bases lining up with TRBD1. Here the sequenced sample was PBMCs from blood, taken 35 to 45 days after vaccination. The source is a man aged 45-60 years who received an inactivated influenza vaccine. The CDR3 DNA is TGTGCCATCAGAACCGGGACAGGGACTGAAGCTTTCTTT. It codes for CAIRTGTGTEAFF.